This TCR beta chain was identified in a study of T-cell reconstitution after alpha-beta-depleted transplantation in children. This clonotype was seen a handful of times. Preparation of the TCRbeta library used unique molecular identifiers. One entry per CDR3 protein results from TCRdb running MiXCR on the PCR reads. The data show around 370,000 distinct CDR3 sequences, about 9.4% seen once. Trimming removed 1 base at V and 5 bases at J, with 15 bases between. Germline CDR1 and CDR2: DFQATT and SNEGSKA (reference sequence). This CDR3 is 14 amino acids long. The material was PBMCs from the stem cell graft donor, obtained from the stem cell graft. This TCR was sampled from a human donor who donated a stem cell graft to a child with acute lymphoblastic leukemia. The chain links TRBV20-1 to TRBJ2-7; D is unclear. The CDR3 DNA sequence: TGCAGTGCTAGAGCCCACAGAGTGAGCCACGAGCAGTACTTC. Translated: CSARAHRVSHEQYF.